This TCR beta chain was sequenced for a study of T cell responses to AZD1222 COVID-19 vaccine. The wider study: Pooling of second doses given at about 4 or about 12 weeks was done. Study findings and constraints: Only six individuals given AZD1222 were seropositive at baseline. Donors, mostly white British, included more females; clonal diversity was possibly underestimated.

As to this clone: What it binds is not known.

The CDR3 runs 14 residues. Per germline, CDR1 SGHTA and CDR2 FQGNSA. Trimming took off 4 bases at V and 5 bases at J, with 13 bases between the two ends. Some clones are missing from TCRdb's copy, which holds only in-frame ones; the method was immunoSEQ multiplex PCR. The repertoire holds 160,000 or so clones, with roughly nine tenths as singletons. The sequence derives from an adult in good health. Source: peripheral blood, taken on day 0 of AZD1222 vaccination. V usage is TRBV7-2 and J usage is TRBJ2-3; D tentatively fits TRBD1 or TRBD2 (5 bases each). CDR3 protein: CASSSGTRRDTQYF. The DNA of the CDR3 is TGTGCCAGCAGCTCCGGGACGAGACGAGATACGCAGTATTTT.